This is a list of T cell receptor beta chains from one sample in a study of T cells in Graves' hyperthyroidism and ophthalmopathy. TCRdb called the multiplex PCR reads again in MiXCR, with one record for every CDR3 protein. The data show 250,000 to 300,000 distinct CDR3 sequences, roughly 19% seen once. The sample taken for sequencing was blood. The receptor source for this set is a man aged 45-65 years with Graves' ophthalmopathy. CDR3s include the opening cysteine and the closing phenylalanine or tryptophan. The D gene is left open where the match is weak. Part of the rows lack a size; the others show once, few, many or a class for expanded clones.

CDR3 DNA: TGTGCCACCAGCTATGACAGGGGTGGTCAGCCCCAGCATTTT
CDR3 protein: CATSYDRGGQPQHF
D gene: TRBD1
J gene: TRBJ1-5
V gene: TRBV15
clone size: many

CDR3 DNA: TGTGCCAGCAGTCCCCGAAGGGGCCCCCTTGGCTACACCTTC
CDR3 protein: CASSPRRGPLGYTF
D gene: .
J gene: TRBJ1-2
V gene: TRBV12-3/TRBV12-4
clone size: few

CDR3 DNA: TGCAGTGCTAGAGCAGGTAGCGGGACCTACAATGAGCAGTTCTTC
CDR3 protein: CSARAGSGTYNEQFF
D gene: TRBD2
J gene: TRBJ2-1
V gene: TRBV20-1
clone size: .

CDR3 DNA: TGTGCCAGCAGTGAAGAGGGACTAGCGGCCAATGAGCAGTTCTTC
CDR3 protein: CASSEEGLAANEQFF
D gene: TRBD2
J gene: TRBJ2-1
V gene: TRBV2
clone size: many

CDR3 DNA: TGTGCCAGCTCACCGACATTAGAACAGGGCTCTGGCTACACCTTC
CDR3 protein: CASSPTLEQGSGYTF
D gene: .
J gene: TRBJ1-2
V gene: TRBV18
clone size: few

CDR3 DNA: TGCGCCAGCAGCTCTAGCGGGAGGGCGACGAACGAGCAGTACTTC
CDR3 protein: CASSSSGRATNEQYF
D gene: TRBD2
J gene: TRBJ2-7
V gene: TRBV5-1
clone size: many

CDR3 DNA: TGTGCCAGTCAACAGGACAACTATCAGCCCCAGCATTTT
CDR3 protein: CASQQDNYQPQHF
D gene: .
J gene: TRBJ1-5
V gene: TRBV2
clone size: many

CDR3 DNA: TGTGCCTGGCTAACTAGCGGGAGCTCCTACGAGCAGTACTTC
CDR3 protein: CAWLTSGSSYEQYF
D gene: TRBD2
J gene: TRBJ2-7
V gene: TRBV30
clone size: few

CDR3 DNA: TGTGCTAGTGGTTTGGGTCATGGGGGCACTGAAGCTTTCTTT
CDR3 protein: CASGLGHGGTEAFF
D gene: .
J gene: TRBJ1-1
V gene: TRBV12-5
clone size: .

CDR3 DNA: TGTGCCAGCAGGGCCCTTGGGACAGGGAAAAATGGCTACACCTTC
CDR3 protein: CASRALGTGKNGYTF
D gene: TRBD1
J gene: TRBJ1-2
V gene: TRBV2
clone size: .

CDR3 DNA: TGTGCCAGCAGTGTCCTCCTGAAGACTGGGGGAACTAATGAAAAACTGTTTTTT
CDR3 protein: CASSVLLKTGGTNEKLFF
D gene: .
J gene: TRBJ1-4
V gene: TRBV2
clone size: many

CDR3 DNA: TGTGCCTGGACCAGAGGGCTAGCGGGAGGGAATGAGCAGTTCTTC
CDR3 protein: CAWTRGLAGGNEQFF
D gene: TRBD2
J gene: TRBJ2-1
V gene: TRBV30
clone size: .

CDR3 DNA: TGTGCCAGCAGTAGAATCGGCCGTGGTCAGCCCCAGCATTTT
CDR3 protein: CASSRIGRGQPQHF
D gene: .
J gene: TRBJ1-5
V gene: TRBV28
clone size: .

CDR3 DNA: TGTGCCAGCGGGGGGCGGAGCTCCTACAATGAGCAGTTCTTC
CDR3 protein: CASGGRSSYNEQFF
D gene: .
J gene: TRBJ2-1
V gene: TRBV2
clone size: .

CDR3 DNA: TGCGCCAGCAGCTGGGACAATTTCAGGTCCTACGAGCAGTACTTC
CDR3 protein: CASSWDNFRSYEQYF
D gene: .
J gene: TRBJ2-7
V gene: TRBV5-1
clone size: many

CDR3 DNA: TGTGCCAGCAGCTTAGCGCTTCGGGACAGTACCTATAATTCACCCCTCCACTTT
CDR3 protein: CASSLALRDSTYNSPLHF
D gene: TRBD1
J gene: TRBJ1-6
V gene: TRBV7-8
clone size: many

CDR3 DNA: TGTGCCAGCAGTTACTCGTTGGTGGGGCTGCCCTATGGCTACACCTTC
CDR3 protein: CASSYSLVGLPYGYTF
D gene: .
J gene: TRBJ1-2
V gene: TRBV6-2/TRBV6-3
clone size: .

CDR3 DNA: TGTGCCAGCAGTCTTACTAGCGTTGTCTCCTACAATGAGCAGTTCTTC
CDR3 protein: CASSLTSVVSYNEQFF
D gene: TRBD2
J gene: TRBJ2-1
V gene: TRBV6-1
clone size: few

CDR3 DNA: TGTGCCAGCAGTCTTTTGGCAGACCGGGGCTACACCTTC
CDR3 protein: CASSLLADRGYTF
D gene: .
J gene: TRBJ1-2
V gene: TRBV12-3/TRBV12-4
clone size: many

CDR3 DNA: TGTGCCTGGAGTCCGGGGTATAATTCACCCCTCCACTTT
CDR3 protein: CAWSPGYNSPLHF
D gene: .
J gene: TRBJ1-6
V gene: TRBV30
clone size: few

CDR3 DNA: TGTGCCAGCAGCGTGGACAGGGGCGCGCACACCATATATTTT
CDR3 protein: CASSVDRGAHTIYF
D gene: TRBD1
J gene: TRBJ1-3
V gene: TRBV11-2
clone size: .

CDR3 DNA: TGTGCCAGTAGTTCCACGACTAGCGGGAGCCCCTACAATGAGCAGTACTTC
CDR3 protein: CASSSTTSGSPYNEQYF
D gene: TRBD2
J gene: TRBJ2-7
V gene: TRBV19
clone size: .